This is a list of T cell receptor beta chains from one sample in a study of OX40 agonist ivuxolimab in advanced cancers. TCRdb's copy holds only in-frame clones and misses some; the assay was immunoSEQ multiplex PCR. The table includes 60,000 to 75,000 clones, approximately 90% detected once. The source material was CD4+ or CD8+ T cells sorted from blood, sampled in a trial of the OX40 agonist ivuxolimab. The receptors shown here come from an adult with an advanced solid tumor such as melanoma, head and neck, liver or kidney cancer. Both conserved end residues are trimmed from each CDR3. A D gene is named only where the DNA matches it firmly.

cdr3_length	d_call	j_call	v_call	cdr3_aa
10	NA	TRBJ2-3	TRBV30	AWAILEDTQY
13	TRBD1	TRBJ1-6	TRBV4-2	ASSQDQGGGSPLH
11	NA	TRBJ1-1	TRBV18	ASSPGEDTEAF
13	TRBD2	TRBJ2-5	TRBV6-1	ASTRNEAGGETQY
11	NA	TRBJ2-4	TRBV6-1	ASSEQGGNIQY
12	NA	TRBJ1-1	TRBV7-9	ASSRANDPPEAF
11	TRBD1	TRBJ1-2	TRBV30	AWRPDRGVGYT
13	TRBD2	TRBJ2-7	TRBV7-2	ASTRTSGMRYEQY
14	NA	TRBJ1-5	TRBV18	ASSPYRVGKDQPQH
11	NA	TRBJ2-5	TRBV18	ASSPRSEETQY
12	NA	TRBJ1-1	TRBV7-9	ASSQATGNTEAF